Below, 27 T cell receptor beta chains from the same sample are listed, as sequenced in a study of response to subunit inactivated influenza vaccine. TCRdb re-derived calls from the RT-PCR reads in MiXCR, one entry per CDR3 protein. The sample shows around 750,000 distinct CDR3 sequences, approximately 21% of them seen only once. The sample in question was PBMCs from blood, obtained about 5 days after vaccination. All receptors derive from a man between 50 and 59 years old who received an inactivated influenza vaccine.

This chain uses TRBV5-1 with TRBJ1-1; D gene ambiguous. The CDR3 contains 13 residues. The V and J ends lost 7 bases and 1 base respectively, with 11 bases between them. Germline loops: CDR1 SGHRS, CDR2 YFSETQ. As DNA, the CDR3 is TGCGCCAGCCGCGGACGGAAGAACACTGAAGCTTTCTTT. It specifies CASRGRKNTEAFF. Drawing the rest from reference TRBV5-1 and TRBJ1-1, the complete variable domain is KAGVTQTPRYLIKTRGQQVTLSCSPISGHRSVSWYQQTPGQGLQFLFEYFSETQRNKGNFPGRFSGRQFSNSRSEMNVSTLELGDSALYLCASRGRKNTEAFFGQGTRLTVV.

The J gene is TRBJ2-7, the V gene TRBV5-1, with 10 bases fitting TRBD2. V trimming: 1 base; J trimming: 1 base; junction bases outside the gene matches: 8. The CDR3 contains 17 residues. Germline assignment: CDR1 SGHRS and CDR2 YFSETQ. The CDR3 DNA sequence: TGCGCCAGCAGCTTGTCCCTAGCGGGAGATCGGTCCTACGAGCAGTACTTC. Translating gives CASSLSLAGDRSYEQYF.

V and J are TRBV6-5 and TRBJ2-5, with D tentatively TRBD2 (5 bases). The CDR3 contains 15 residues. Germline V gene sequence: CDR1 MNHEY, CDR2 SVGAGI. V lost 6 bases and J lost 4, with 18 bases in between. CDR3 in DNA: TGTGCCAGCAGCTACGACAATCCGGGGAGAGAGACCCAGTACTTC. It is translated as CASSYDNPGRETQYF.

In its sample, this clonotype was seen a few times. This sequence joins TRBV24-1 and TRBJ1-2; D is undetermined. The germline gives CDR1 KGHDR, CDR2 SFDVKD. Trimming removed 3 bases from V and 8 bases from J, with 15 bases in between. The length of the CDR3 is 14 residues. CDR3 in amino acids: CATSDAGRKGGYTF. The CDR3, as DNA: TGTGCCACCAGTGATGCCGGGCGAAAGGGAGGCTACACCTTC.

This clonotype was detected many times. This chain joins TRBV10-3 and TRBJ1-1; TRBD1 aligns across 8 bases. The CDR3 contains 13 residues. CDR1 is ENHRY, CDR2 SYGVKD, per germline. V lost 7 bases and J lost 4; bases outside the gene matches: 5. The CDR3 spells CAITPGQGTEAFF. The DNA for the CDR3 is TGTGCCATCACCCCAGGACAGGGCACTGAAGCTTTCTTT.

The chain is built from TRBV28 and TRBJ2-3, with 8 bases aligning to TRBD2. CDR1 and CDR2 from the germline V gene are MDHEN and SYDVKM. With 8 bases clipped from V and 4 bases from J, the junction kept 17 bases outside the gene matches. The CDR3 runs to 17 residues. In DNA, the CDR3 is TGTGCCAGCTCTCCCCCGGTTAGCGGGATAAGGTCAGATACGCAGTATTTT. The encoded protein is CASSPPVSGIRSDTQYF.

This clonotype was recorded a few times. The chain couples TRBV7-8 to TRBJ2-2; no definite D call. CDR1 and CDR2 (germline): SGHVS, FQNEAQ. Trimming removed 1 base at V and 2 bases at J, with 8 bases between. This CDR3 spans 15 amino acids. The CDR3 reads CASSLGTINTGELFF. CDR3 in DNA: TGTGCCAGCAGCTTAGGAACTATTAACACCGGGGAGCTGTTTTTT.

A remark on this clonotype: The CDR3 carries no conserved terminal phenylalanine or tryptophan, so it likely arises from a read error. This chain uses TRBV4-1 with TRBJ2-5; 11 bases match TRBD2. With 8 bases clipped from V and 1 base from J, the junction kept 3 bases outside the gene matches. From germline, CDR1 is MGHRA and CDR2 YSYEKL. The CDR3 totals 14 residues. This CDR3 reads CASASGGPQETQYL. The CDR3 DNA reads TGCGCCAGCGCTAGCGGGGGGCCCCAAGAGACCCAGTACTTA.

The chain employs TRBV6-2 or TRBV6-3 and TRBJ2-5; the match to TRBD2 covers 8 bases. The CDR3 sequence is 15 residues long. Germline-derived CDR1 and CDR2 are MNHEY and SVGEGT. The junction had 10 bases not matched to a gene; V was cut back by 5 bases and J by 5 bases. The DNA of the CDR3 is TGTGCCAGCAGTACCCCTTTAGCGGGAAGTGAGACCCAGTACTTC. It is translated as CASSTPLAGSETQYF.

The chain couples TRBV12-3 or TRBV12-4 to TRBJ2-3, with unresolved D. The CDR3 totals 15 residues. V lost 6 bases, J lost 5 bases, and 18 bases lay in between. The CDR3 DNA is TGTGCCAGCAGCACCCGATGGGAAGAGGTAGATACGCAGTATTTT. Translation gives CASSTRWEEVDTQYF.

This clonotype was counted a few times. The DNA for the CDR3 is TGTGCCAGCAGCTTAGCTGGGACTAGCCGGTCCAATGAGCAGTTCTTC. It is translated as CASSLAGTSRSNEQFF. V and J are TRBV11-3 and TRBJ2-1, with 9 bases identical to TRBD2. Germline loops: CDR1 SGHNT, CDR2 YENEEA. Trimming cost V 1 base and J 6 bases; bases outside gene matches: 7. The CDR3 runs 16 residues.

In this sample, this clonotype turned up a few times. CDR3 DNA: TGTGCCATCAAGGGTGGTAGGGAGGCACCCCTCCACTTT. Protein: CAIKGGREAPLHF. The chain is built from TRBV10-3 and TRBJ1-6, with D unresolved. CDR3 size: 13 residues. The V end was cut by 7 bases, the J end by 11 bases, with 15 bases between. Germline-derived CDR1 and CDR2 are ENHRY and SYGVKD.

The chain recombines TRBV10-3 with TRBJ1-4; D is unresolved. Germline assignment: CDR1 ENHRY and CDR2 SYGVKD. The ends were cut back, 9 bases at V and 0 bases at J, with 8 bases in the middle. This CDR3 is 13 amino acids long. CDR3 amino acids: CAISIATNEKLFF. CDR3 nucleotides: TGTGCCATATCAATTGCAACTAATGAAAAACTGTTTTTT.

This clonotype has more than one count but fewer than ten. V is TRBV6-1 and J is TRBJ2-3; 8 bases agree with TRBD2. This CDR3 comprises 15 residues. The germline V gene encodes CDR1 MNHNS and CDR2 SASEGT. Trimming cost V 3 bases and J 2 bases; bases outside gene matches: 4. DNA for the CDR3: TGTGCCAGCAGTGACGTCGGGGGGGACACAGATACGCAGTATTTT. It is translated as CASSDVGGDTDTQYF.

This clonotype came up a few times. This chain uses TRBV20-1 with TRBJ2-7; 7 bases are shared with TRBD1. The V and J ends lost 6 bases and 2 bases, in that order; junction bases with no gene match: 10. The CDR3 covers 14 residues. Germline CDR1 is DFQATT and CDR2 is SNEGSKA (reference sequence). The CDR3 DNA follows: TGCAGTGCGCCCATCTCCCAGGGGGCCTACGAGCAGTACTTC. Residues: CSAPISQGAYEQYF.

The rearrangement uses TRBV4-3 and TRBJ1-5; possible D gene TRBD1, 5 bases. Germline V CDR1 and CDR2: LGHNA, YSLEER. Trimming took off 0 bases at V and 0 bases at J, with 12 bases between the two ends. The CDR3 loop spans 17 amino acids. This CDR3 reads CASSQDWGSLSNQPQHF. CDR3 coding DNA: TGCGCCAGCAGCCAAGACTGGGGCAGCCTTAGCAATCAGCCCCAGCATTTT.

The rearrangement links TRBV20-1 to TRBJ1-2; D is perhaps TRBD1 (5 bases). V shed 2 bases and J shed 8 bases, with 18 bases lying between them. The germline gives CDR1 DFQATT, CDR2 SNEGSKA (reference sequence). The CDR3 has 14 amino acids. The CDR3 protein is CSARRDGVLGGYTF. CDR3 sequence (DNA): TGCAGTGCTAGAAGGGACGGGGTGTTGGGAGGCTACACCTTC.

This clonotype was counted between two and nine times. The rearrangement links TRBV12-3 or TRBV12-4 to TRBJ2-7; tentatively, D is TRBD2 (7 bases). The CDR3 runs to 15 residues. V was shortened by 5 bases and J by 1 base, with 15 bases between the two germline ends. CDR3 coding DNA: TGTGCCAGCAGTACCACAGGGAGGGTTTCCTACGAGCAGTACTTC. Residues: CASSTTGRVSYEQYF.

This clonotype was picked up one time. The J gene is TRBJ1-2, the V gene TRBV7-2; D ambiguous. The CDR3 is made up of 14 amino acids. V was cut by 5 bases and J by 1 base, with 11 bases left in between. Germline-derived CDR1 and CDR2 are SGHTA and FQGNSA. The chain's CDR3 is CASSPRGINYGYTF. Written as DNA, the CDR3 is TGTGCCAGCAGCCCAAGAGGGATTAACTATGGCTACACCTTC.

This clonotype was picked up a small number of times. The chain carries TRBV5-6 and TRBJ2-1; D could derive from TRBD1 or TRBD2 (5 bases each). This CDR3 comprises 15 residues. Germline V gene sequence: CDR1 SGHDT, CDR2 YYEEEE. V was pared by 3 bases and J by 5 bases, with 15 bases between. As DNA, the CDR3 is TGTGCCAGCAGCTCTTTCCGGGACGGAGACAATGAGCAGTTCTTC. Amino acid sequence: CASSSFRDGDNEQFF.

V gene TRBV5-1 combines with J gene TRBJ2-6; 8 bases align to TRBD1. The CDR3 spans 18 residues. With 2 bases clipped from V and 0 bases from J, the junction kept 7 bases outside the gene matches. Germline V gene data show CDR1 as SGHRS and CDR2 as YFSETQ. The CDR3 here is CASSFGQGGNSGANVLTF. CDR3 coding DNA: TGCGCCAGCAGCTTCGGACAGGGAGGCAACTCTGGGGCCAACGTCCTGACTTTC.

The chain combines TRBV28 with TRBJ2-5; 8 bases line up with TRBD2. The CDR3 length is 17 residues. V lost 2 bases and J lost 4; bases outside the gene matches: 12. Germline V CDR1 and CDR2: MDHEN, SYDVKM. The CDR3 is CASSLGTGTRPPETQYF. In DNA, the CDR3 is TGTGCCAGCAGTTTAGGGACCGGGACTAGACCCCCAGAGACCCAGTACTTC.

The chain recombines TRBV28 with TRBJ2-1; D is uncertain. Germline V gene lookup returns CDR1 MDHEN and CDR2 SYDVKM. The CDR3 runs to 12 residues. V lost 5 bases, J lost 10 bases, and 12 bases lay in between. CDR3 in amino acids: CASSERVWEQFF. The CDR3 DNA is TGTGCCAGCAGTGAAAGGGTATGGGAGCAGTTCTTC.

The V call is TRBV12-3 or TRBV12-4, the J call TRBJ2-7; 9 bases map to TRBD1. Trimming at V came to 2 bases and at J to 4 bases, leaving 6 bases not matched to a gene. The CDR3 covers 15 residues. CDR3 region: CASSLPDRGGYEQYF. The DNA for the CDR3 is TGTGCCAGCAGTTTACCGGACAGGGGAGGGTACGAGCAGTACTTC.

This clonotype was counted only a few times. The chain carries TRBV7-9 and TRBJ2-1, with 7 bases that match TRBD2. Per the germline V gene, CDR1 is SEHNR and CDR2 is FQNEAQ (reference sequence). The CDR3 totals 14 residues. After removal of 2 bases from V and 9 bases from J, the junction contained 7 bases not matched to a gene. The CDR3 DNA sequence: TGTGCCAGCAGCTTATCGGGAGGCGGGGCTGAGCAGTTCTTC. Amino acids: CASSLSGGGAEQFF.

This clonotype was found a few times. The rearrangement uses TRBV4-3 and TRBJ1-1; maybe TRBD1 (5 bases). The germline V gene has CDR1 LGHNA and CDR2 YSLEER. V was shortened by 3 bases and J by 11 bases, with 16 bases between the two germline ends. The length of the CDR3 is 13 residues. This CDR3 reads CASSQVAGGDAFF. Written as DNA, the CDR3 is TGCGCCAGCAGCCAGGTCGCGGGGGGGGATGCTTTCTTT.

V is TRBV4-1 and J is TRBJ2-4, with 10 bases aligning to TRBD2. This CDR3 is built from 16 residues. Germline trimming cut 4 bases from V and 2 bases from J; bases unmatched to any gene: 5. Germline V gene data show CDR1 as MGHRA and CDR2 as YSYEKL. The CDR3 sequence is CASSLGAGGTKNIQYF. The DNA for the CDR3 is TGCGCCAGCAGCCTGGGAGCGGGAGGGACCAAAAACATTCAGTACTTC.